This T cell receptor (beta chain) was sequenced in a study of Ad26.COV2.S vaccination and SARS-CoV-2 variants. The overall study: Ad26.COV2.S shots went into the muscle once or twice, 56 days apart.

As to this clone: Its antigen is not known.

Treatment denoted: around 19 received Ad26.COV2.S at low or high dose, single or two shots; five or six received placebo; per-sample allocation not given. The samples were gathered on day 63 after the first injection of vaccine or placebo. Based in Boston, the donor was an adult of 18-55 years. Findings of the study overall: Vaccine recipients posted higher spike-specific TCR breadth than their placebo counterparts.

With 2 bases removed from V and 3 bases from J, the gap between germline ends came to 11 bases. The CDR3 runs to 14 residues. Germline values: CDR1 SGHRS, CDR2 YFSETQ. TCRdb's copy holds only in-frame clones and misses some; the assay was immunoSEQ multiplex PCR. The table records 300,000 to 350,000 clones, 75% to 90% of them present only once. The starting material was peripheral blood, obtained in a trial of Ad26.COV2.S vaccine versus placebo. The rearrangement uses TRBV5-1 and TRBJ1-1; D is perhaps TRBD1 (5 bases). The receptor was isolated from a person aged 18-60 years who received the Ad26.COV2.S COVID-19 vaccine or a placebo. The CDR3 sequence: CASSFQDRDTEAFF. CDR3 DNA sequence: TGCGCCAGCAGCTTCCAAGACAGAGACACTGAAGCTTTCTTT.